The rows below give T cell receptor beta chains drawn from one sample of a study of blood T cells in healthy people across ages. TCRdb analysed the 5' RACE reads with MiXCR anew, one entry per CDR3 protein. This table holds some 560,000 distinct CDR3 sequences, about a quarter found once. These data also featured in a second study, about T cells of mothers and their children.

Source material: blood. The receptor source for this set is a boy aged 2-15 years in good health. Both conserved end residues are part of each CDR3. Fields, in order: V gene, D gene, CDR3 protein. D genes are given only for firm matches.

TRBV15,NA,CATSGRQGGGSTDTQYF
TRBV12-3/TRBV12-4,NA,CASSLSSNQPQHF
TRBV29-1,NA,CSVRRGRAEAFF
TRBV5-1,NA,CASSKGNGYTF
TRBV12-3/TRBV12-4,NA,CASSFRGPRVSLETQYF
TRBV27,NA,CASSPRGWNEQYF
TRBV9,TRBD2,CASSPGLAQDEQFF
TRBV19,NA,CASSMGYSSQETQYF
TRBV6-5,NA,CATSELSNYGYTF
TRBV11-2,NA,CASSVRDRNYNEQFF